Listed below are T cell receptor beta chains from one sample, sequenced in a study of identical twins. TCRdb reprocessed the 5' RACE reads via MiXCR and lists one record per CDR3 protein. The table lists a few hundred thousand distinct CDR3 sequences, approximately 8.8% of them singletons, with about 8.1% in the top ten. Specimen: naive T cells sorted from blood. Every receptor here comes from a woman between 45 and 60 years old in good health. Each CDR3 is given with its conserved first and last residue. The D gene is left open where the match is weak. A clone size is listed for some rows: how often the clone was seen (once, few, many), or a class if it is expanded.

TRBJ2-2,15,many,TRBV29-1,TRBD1,CSALPGQGFTGELFF,TGCAGCGCATTACCGGGACAGGGGTTCACCGGGGAGCTGTTTTTT
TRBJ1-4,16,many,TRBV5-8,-,CASSPSGGAGREKLFF,TGTGCCAGCAGCCCAAGCGGGGGCGCGGGTAGAGAAAAACTGTTTTTT
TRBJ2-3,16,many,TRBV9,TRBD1,CASSPQTGASTDTQYF,TGTGCCAGCAGCCCCCAGACAGGGGCCAGCACAGATACGCAGTATTTT
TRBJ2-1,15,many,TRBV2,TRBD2,CASSIGLAGGNEQFF,TGTGCCAGCAGTATCGGACTAGCGGGAGGCAATGAGCAGTTCTTC
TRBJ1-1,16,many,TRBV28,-,CASSLWDIGGNTEAFF,TGTGCCAGCAGTTTATGGGACATTGGGGGGAACACTGAAGCTTTCTTT
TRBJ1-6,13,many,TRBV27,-,CASGISYNSPLHF,TGTGCCAGCGGGATATCCTATAATTCACCCCTCCACTTT
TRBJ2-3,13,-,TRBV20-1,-,CSATGSPSDTQYF,TGCAGTGCTACGGGAAGCCCTTCAGATACGCAGTATTTT
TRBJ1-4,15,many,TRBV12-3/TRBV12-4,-,CASSFWGREGEKLFF,TGTGCCAGCAGTTTTTGGGGCCGCGAAGGGGAAAAACTGTTTTTT
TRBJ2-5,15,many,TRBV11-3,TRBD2,CASSLDGTRAETQYF,TGTGCCAGCAGCTTAGACGGGACTAGAGCGGAGACCCAGTACTTC
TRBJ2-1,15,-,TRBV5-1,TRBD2,CASSSTGTSLEEQFF,TGCGCCAGCAGCTCCACCGGGACTAGCTTAGAGGAGCAGTTCTTC
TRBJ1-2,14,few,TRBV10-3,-,CAISESTFGVGYTF,TGTGCCATCAGTGAGTCGACCTTCGGGGTTGGCTACACCTTC
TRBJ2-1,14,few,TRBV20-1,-,CSAFRPYSYNEQFF,TGCAGTGCTTTCAGGCCATACTCCTACAATGAGCAGTTCTTC
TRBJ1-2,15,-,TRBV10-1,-,CASSVDRAKHYGYTF,TGCGCCAGCAGTGTGGACAGAGCGAAGCACTATGGCTACACCTTC
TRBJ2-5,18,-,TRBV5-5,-,CASSLAIVGQFYKETQYF,TGTGCCAGCAGCTTGGCCATAGTTGGTCAGTTTTATAAAGAGACCCAGTACTTC
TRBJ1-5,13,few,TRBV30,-,CAWSPGVNQPQHF,TGTGCCTGGAGCCCCGGCGTGAATCAGCCCCAGCATTTT
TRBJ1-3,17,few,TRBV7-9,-,CASSLRAGDSSGNTIYF,TGTGCCAGCAGCTTACGGGCAGGGGATTCCTCTGGAAACACCATATATTTT
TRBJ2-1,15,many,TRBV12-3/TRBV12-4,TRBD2,CASSFGGRGYNEQFF,TGTGCCAGCAGTTTCGGCGGGAGAGGCTACAATGAGCAGTTCTTC
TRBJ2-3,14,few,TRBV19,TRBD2,CASTPRDYTDTQYF,TGTGCCAGTACCCCCCGGGACTACACAGATACGCAGTATTTT
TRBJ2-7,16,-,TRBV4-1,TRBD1,CASSQGGGQGKYEQYF,TGCGCCAGCAGCCAAGGGGGTGGACAGGGAAAGTACGAGCAGTACTTC
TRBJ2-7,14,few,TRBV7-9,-,CASSSHYRNYEQYF,TGTGCCAGCAGCTCCCACTACCGAAACTACGAGCAGTACTTC
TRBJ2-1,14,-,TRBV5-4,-,CASSSGQAGYEQFF,TGTGCCAGCAGCTCAGGACAGGCGGGGTATGAGCAGTTCTTC
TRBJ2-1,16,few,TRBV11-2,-,CASSLEFGAVGNEQFF,TGTGCCAGCAGCTTAGAATTCGGAGCGGTCGGCAATGAGCAGTTCTTC
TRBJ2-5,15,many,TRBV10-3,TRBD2,CAIGLAGEAQETQYF,TGTGCCATAGGACTAGCGGGAGAGGCCCAAGAGACCCAGTACTTC
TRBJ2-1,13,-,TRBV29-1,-,CSAAGGSINEQFF,TGCAGCGCCGCTGGGGGAAGTATCAATGAGCAGTTCTTC
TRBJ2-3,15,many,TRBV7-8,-,CASSWGPRGGDTQYF,TGTGCCAGCAGTTGGGGACCTAGGGGGGGAGATACGCAGTATTTT
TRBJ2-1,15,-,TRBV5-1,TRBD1,CASSLDGTGVNEQFF,TGCGCCAGCAGCTTGGATGGGACAGGGGTCAATGAGCAGTTCTTC
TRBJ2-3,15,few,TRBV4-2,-,CASSQDGRESDTQYF,TGTGCCAGCAGCCAAGATGGACGGGAGTCAGATACGCAGTATTTT
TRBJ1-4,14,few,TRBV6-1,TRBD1,CASSFGTAGEKLFF,TGTGCCAGCAGTTTCGGGACAGCGGGAGAAAAACTGTTTTTT
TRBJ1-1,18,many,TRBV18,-,CASSSSTRAPTENTEAFF,TGTGCCAGCTCATCTTCGACGAGGGCCCCGACAGAGAACACTGAAGCTTTCTTT
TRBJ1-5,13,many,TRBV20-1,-,CSASGGVNQPQHF,TGCAGTGCTAGCGGGGGAGTCAATCAGCCCCAGCATTTT
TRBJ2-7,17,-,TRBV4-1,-,CASSQGPLGRDSYEQYF,TGCGCCAGCAGCCAAGGCCCCTTGGGGCGGGACTCCTACGAGCAGTACTTC
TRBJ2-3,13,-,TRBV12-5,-,CASGFGHTDTQYF,TGTGCTAGTGGTTTCGGACACACAGATACGCAGTATTTT
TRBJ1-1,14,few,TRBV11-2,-,CASSFMTGNTEAFF,TGTGCCAGCAGCTTTATGACTGGGAACACTGAAGCTTTCTTT
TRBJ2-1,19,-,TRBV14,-,CASKSGYSSSGGGGNEQFF,TGTGCCAGCAAAAGCGGGTACAGTTCGAGCGGAGGTGGCGGCAATGAGCAGTTCTTC
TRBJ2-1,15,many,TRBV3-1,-,CASSRTTSSYNEQFF,TGTGCCAGCAGCCGGACTACAAGCTCCTACAATGAGCAGTTCTTC
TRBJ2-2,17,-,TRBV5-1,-,CASSPGVGRLNTGELFF,TGCGCCAGCAGCCCAGGTGTGGGCCGTCTGAACACCGGGGAGCTGTTTTTT
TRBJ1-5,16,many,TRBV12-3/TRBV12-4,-,CASSFGGVWGNQPQHF,TGTGCCAGCAGTTTTGGGGGGGTCTGGGGCAATCAGCCCCAGCATTTT
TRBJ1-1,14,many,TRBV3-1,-,CASSRTQGATEAFF,TGTGCCAGCAGCCGCACTCAGGGTGCGACTGAAGCTTTCTTT
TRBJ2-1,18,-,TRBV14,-,CASSQVGSGFSSYNEQFF,TGTGCCAGCAGCCAAGTCGGGAGCGGCTTCAGCTCCTACAATGAGCAGTTCTTC
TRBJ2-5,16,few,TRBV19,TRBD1,CASSAPGQGSRETQYF,TGTGCCAGTAGTGCCCCGGGACAGGGTTCGAGGGAGACCCAGTACTTC
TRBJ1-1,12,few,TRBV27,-,CASSSLDRKAFF,TGTGCCAGCAGTTCCCTGGACAGAAAAGCTTTCTTT